What follows are 12 T cell receptor beta chains derived from one specimen sequenced in a study of cytomegalovirus exposure and HLA in healthy donors. With 60 Vbeta and 13 Jbeta primers, the PCR was carried out. TCRdb's copy holds only in-frame clones and misses some; the assay was immunoSEQ multiplex PCR. The sample lists 40,000 to 45,000 clones, roughly half occurring once. Sequencing was done on a sample of PBMCs. The receptors come from a man aged 55-75 years in good health and CMV-seronegative.

The V gene is TRBV9, the J gene TRBJ2-3, with D maybe TRBD2 (5 bases). V was shortened by 3 bases and J by 8 bases, with 10 bases between the two germline ends. The V gene's germline CDR1 is SGDLS and CDR2 YYNGEE. This CDR3 spans 12 amino acids. CDR3 sequence: CASSGDYATQYF. CDR3 sequence (DNA): TGTGCCAGCAGCGGCGACTACGCTACGCAGTATTTT.

The chain uses TRBV18 and TRBJ1-1, with 9 positions matching TRBD1. CDR3 length equals 15 residues. Germline assignment: CDR1 KGHSH and CDR2 LQKENI. V shed 6 bases, J shed 3 bases, and the junction held 8 bases outside the gene matches. The CDR3 loop is CASSLGQGLDTEAFF. CDR3 bases: TGTGCCAGCTCCCTGGGACAGGGTTTGGACACTGAAGCTTTCTTT.

The V gene is TRBV29-1, the J gene TRBJ1-2; D might be TRBD1 (5 bases). This CDR3 region has 16 residues. Germline V gene sequence: CDR1 SQVTM, CDR2 ANQGSEA. Trimming took off 5 bases at V and 0 bases at J, with 19 bases between the two ends. DNA of the CDR3: TGCAGCGTTCTTGGGAAGGGGCGCGAGTCTAACTATGGCTACACCTTC. It is translated as CSVLGKGRESNYGYTF.

This chain uses TRBV21-1 with TRBJ2-5; the DNA was not used to check the table's D call, TRBD2. TRBV21-1 is noted as a pseudogene. The CDR3 is 14 amino acids. The CDR3 coding sequence is TGTGCCAGCAGCAAAGAGGGGCCGAGGAGGGCCCAGTACTTC. It yields the protein CASSKEGPRRAQYF.

This clone was picked up one time. This chain connects TRBV28 to TRBJ1-1; TRBD1 agrees at 9 bases. Unmatched junction bases numbered 5, after V lost 3 bases and J lost 3 bases. This CDR3 is built from 15 residues. In germline, CDR1 is MDHEN, CDR2 SYDVKM. As DNA, the CDR3 is TGTGCCAGCAGTTTGACAGGGGGAACGGACACTGAAGCTTTCTTT. Translation: CASSLTGGTDTEAFF.

This clone turned up a few times. This sequence joins TRBV19 and TRBJ2-4, with a weak D call TRBD1 (6 bases). This CDR3 region has 13 residues. Trimming removed 7 bases from V and 8 bases from J, with 15 bases in between. Germline assignment: CDR1 LNHDA and CDR2 SQIVND (reference sequence). The CDR3 region is CASTSTGWDIQYF. CDR3 DNA sequence: TGTGCCAGTACTTCAACAGGGTGGGACATTCAGTACTTC.

This chain connects TRBV30 to TRBJ1-1; TRBD1 is a possible D gene (6 bases). From germline, CDR1 is GTSNPN and CDR2 SVGIG (reference sequence). There are 14 residues in the CDR3. With 4 bases removed from V and 0 bases from J, the gap between germline ends came to 12 bases. The DNA of the CDR3 is TGTGCCTGGAATTTTGGGGACATGAACACTGAAGCTTTCTTT. This translates into CAWNFGDMNTEAFF.

This rearrangement joins TRBV10-3 to TRBJ1-1; TRBD1 matches at 7 bases. The J segment lost 4 bases and the V segment lost 7 bases, leaving 6 bases of the junction unmatched. Germline V gene lookup returns CDR1 ENHRY and CDR2 SYGVKD. CDR3 length equals 13 residues. The CDR3 DNA is TGTGCCATCAAGGGTGCAGGGGGCACTGAAGCTTTCTTT. Amino acid sequence: CAIKGAGGTEAFF.

The sample holds a few counts of this clone. The V gene is TRBV5-1, the J gene TRBJ2-7; 9 positions agree with TRBD1. The CDR3 loop spans 14 amino acids. The germline gives CDR1 SGHRS, CDR2 YFSETQ. V was pared by 4 bases and J by 6 bases, with 8 bases of the junction left unmatched. For the CDR3, the DNA is TGCGCCAGCAGCCCCCCGACGACAGGGGGCGAGCAGTACTTC. This translates into CASSPPTTGGEQYF.

V gene TRBV5-1 combines with J gene TRBJ2-7, with 10 positions matching TRBD2. Per the germline V gene, CDR1 is SGHRS and CDR2 is YFSETQ. This CDR3 region has 19 residues. V lost 0 bases to trimming and J lost 1 base; unmatched junction nucleotides: 13. In DNA form, the CDR3 reads TGCGCCAGCAGCTTGGAGTGGGCTAGCGGGAGTGTTTATTCCTACGAGCAGTACTTC. Protein: CASSLEWASGSVYSYEQYF. Full variable domain (outside the CDR3, taken from reference TRBV5-1 and TRBJ2-7): KAGVTQTPRYLIKTRGQQVTLSCSPISGHRSVSWYQQTPGQGLQFLFEYFSETQRNKGNFPGRFSGRQFSNSRSEMNVSTLELGDSALYLCASSLEWASGSVYSYEQYFGPGTRLTVT.

The genes are TRBV10-1 and TRBJ2-5, with 8 bases matching TRBD2. CDR1 and CDR2 (germline): WNHNN, SYGVQD (reference sequence). J gave up 4 bases and V 0 bases, and 4 bases lay outside the gene matches. This CDR3 is built from 15 residues. CDR3 sequence reads: CASSESDSGVETQYF. CDR3 bases: TGCGCCAGCAGTGAGTCGGATAGCGGGGTAGAGACCCAGTACTTC.

This clone came up a few times. The chain employs TRBV9 and TRBJ1-3; D ambiguous. This CDR3 region has 15 residues. The germline V and J ends were trimmed by 4 bases and 0 bases, with 11 bases remaining between them. Germline V gene data show CDR1 as SGDLS and CDR2 as YYNGEE. CDR3 in amino acids: CASSPRTISGNTIYF. CDR3 DNA: TGTGCCAGCAGCCCGCGAACTATCTCTGGAAACACCATATATTTT.